This T cell receptor beta chain emerged from a study of T cell repertoires in cytomegalovirus infection (dated by TCRdb to between 2018 and 2021). Notes on the research overall: Peptide stimulations targeted recently identified HLA-C-restricted CMV epitopes, whose presentation resists viral immunomodulation, together with well-studied HLA-B-restricted epitopes. Donor HLA type was relevant to the analysis, because carriage of CMV infection together with the matching HLA type was indicated by public TCR beta signatures.

This sample's treatment or condition label indicates: in vitro stimulation with specific CMV peptide epitopes to enrich CMV-specific T cells. Taken from the germline V gene, the CDR1 and CDR2 loops are MDHEN and SYDVKM. The CDR3 runs 15 amino acids, cysteine and phenylalanine included. Only the CDR3 portion is preserved as DNA: 45 bases, with reading frame beginning at the first base. V is cut by 2 bases and J by 2 bases, and the space between the germline ends is 12 bases. Regarding this clonotype: Its target antigen remains unknown. It has no much larger one-base neighbor in the sample; base qualities were not kept.

The sequencer listed for this sample is Illumina HiSeq 1500. In TCRdb, the public reads were trimmed at Q25 with fastp and aligned with MiXCR, with productive beta chains retained. Here each entry gathers all rows of one CDR3 protein and keeps the most common genes and DNA. The sample includes roughly 570,000 distinct CDR3 sequences, with 40% observed a single time. The ten largest make up 48% of the sample. What the study reported, not specific to this receptor: In both this cohort and an independent cohort of some 370 donors, the cumulative frequency of public TCR beta family members distinguished carriers of CMV infection plus the relevant HLA type. The ex vivo response was dominated by HLA-C-restricted CMV-specific TCR beta clonotypes, and the single most frequent clonotype in two of eight donors was supplied by these HLA-C-restricted clonotypes.

Sequencing was performed on cultured PBMCs, taken from culture after CMV antigen stimulation. The chain links TRBV28 with TRBJ2-5, with the D gene not confidently named. This clonotype originated in a human donor in good health (CMV status not recorded). Some clones in this sample may be carry-over from other donors' samples. The CDR3 protein: CASSLIDLDQETQYF. The nucleotide sequence is given as TGTGCCAGCAGTTTAATAGACCTTGATCAAGAGACCCAGTACTTC.